This T cell receptor (beta chain) was retrieved from a study of blood T cell repertoires in COVID-19. Across the study: Acute and convalescent COVID-19 samples came from the United States, Italy and Spain.

Libraries were prepared by immunoSEQ multiplex PCR; TCRdb keeps only in-frame clonotypes and omits some of them. The sample yields nearly 40,000 clones, more than 80% seen once. The TCR comes from a man aged 50 to 59 with active or convalescent COVID-19. Material: peripheral blood.

CDR3 sequence: CASSLRGENNEQFF. DNA for the CDR3: TGTGCCAGCAGTCTTCGCGGGGAGAACAATGAGCAGTTCTTC. This chain uses TRBV11-2 with TRBJ2-1; the D gene is possibly TRBD2 (6 bases). The CDR3 is made up of 14 amino acids. Per germline, CDR1 SGHAT and CDR2 FQNNGV. V lost 6 bases and J lost 5, with 14 bases in between.